These 30 T cell receptor beta chains originate from one sample sequenced in a study of T-cell reconstitution after alpha-beta-depleted transplantation in children. Unique molecular identifiers were used in preparing the TCRbeta library. TCRdb passed the PCR reads through MiXCR, listing each CDR3 protein once. The profile shows around 380,000 distinct CDR3 sequences, roughly 10% of them singletons. This material consisted of PBMCs from the stem cell graft donor, taken from the stem cell graft. The receptors shown here come from a human donor who donated a stem cell graft to a child with acute myeloid leukemia.

The gene calls are TRBV5-1 and TRBJ2-1; D unclear. Trimming shortened V by 0 bases and J by 2 bases, and 9 bases separated the two germline ends. In germline, CDR1 is SGHRS, CDR2 YFSETQ. The CDR3 has 15 amino acids. The chain's CDR3 is CASSLGGQPYNEQFF. The CDR3 DNA reads TGCGCCAGCAGCTTGGGGGGTCAACCCTACAATGAGCAGTTCTTC.

This clonotype has more than one count but fewer than ten. The rearrangement links TRBV29-1 to TRBJ2-2; TRBD1 agrees at 7 bases. The CDR3 runs to 15 residues. Trimming at V came to 4 bases and at J to 0 bases, leaving 5 bases not matched to a gene. Germline V gives CDR1 SQVTM, CDR2 ANQGSEA. In DNA, the CDR3 is TGCAGCGTTGCGACGACAGGGCCGAACACCGGGGAGCTGTTTTTT. Its translation: CSVATTGPNTGELFF.

This clonotype was observed a few times. The V gene is TRBV7-9, the J gene TRBJ2-5; possible D gene TRBD2, 6 bases. Germline CDR1 SEHNR, CDR2 FQNEAQ (reference sequence). CDR3 length: 14 amino acids. The V and J ends lost 3 bases and 3 bases respectively, with 11 bases between them. CDR3 loop: CASSFGVAEETQYF. For the CDR3, the DNA is TGTGCCAGCAGCTTTGGGGTAGCGGAAGAGACCCAGTACTTC.

Many counts were recorded for this clonotype. The chain recombines TRBV20-1 with TRBJ1-2; maybe TRBD1 (5 bases). Germline-derived CDR1 and CDR2 are DFQATT and SNEGSKA (reference sequence). CDR3 size: 14 residues. V gave up 3 bases and J gave up 6 bases, with 17 bases separating them. The CDR3 DNA sequence: TGCAGTGCTAGGAGAGCAGGGTTTGCGGATGGCTACACCTTC. Translating gives CSARRAGFADGYTF.

This clonotype was picked up many times. This sequence joins TRBV20-1 and TRBJ2-3; 7 positions agree with TRBD2. The V gene's germline CDR1 is DFQATT and CDR2 SNEGSKA (reference sequence). This CDR3 has 13 residues. CDR3 in amino acids: CRATSDYTDTQYF. CDR3 nucleotides: TGCAGGGCAACTAGCGATTACACAGATACGCAGTATTTT.

The V gene is TRBV9, the J gene TRBJ2-1; TRBD2 matches at 11 bases. Germline CDR1 and CDR2: SGDLS and YYNGEE. The CDR3 sequence is 19 residues long. The junction had 19 bases not matched to a gene; V was cut back by 3 bases and J by 8 bases. The DNA for the CDR3 is TGTGCCAGCAGCGCATCAGGACCCCAGACTAGCGGGGTGCGGGATGAGCAGTTCTTC. The encoded protein is CASSASGPQTSGVRDEQFF.

The V call is TRBV20-1, the J call TRBJ2-3, with 7 bases identical to TRBD2. There are 15 residues in the CDR3. CDR1 DFQATT and CDR2 SNEGSKA come from the germline V gene (reference sequence). V dropped 4 bases and J dropped 4; count of bases not matched to a gene: 11. CDR3 in DNA: TGCAGTGCTAAAAGCGGGGCCGGAGGATCAGATACGCAGTATTTT. It codes for CSAKSGAGGSDTQYF.

This clonotype has more than one count but fewer than ten. The rearrangement joins TRBV30 to TRBJ1-1, with 8 bases fitting TRBD1. There are 14 residues in the CDR3. Trimming cost V 4 bases and J 1 base; bases outside gene matches: 5. Germline CDR1 and CDR2: GTSNPN and SVGIG (reference sequence). The DNA of the CDR3 is TGTGCCTGGAACCCGACAGGGGAGAACACTGAAGCTTTCTTT. The encoded protein is CAWNPTGENTEAFF.

This clonotype was counted many times. The chain has TRBV5-1 and TRBJ2-5, with D perhaps TRBD2 (6 bases). The CDR3 loop spans 14 amino acids. Trimming removed 2 bases from V and 5 bases from J, with 13 bases in between. Germline lookup yields CDR1 SGHRS and CDR2 YFSETQ. Here the CDR3 reads CASSFGGTGETQYF. The CDR3 region has the DNA TGCGCCAGCAGCTTTGGCGGGACTGGGGAGACCCAGTACTTC.

The CDR3 protein is CASSLSGTIGNTIYF. As DNA, the CDR3 is TGTGCCAGCAGCTTGTCCGGGACAATAGGAAACACCATATATTTT. This chain uses TRBV5-6 with TRBJ1-3, with D perhaps matching TRBD1 (6 bases). V was shortened by 1 base and J by 4 bases, with 12 bases between the two germline ends. Per germline, CDR1 SGHDT and CDR2 YYEEEE. CDR3 length: 15 amino acids.

This clonotype has more than one count but fewer than ten. This chain uses TRBV5-1 with TRBJ2-5; weak D call: TRBD2 (5 bases). This CDR3 has 14 residues. The germline V gene has CDR1 SGHRS and CDR2 YFSETQ. V gave up 2 bases and J gave up 3 bases, with 11 bases separating them. The CDR3: CASSFDTGKETQYF. DNA of the CDR3: TGCGCCAGCAGCTTCGACACGGGGAAAGAGACCCAGTACTTC.

This clonotype was recorded at least ten times. This chain uses TRBV12-3 or TRBV12-4 with TRBJ2-2; 7 nucleotides align to TRBD2. With V trimmed by 3 bases and J by 0 bases, 4 bases remained unmatched. This CDR3 has 16 amino acids. CDR3 sequence (DNA): TGTGCCAGCAGTTTTATGGCGGGGGCGAACACCGGGGAGCTGTTTTTT. Its protein product is CASSFMAGANTGELFF.

This clonotype was seen ten or more times. This sequence joins TRBV5-1 and TRBJ2-1; a possible D gene is TRBD2 (5 bases). Germline V gives CDR1 SGHRS, CDR2 YFSETQ. The CDR3 extends over 16 amino acids. Trimming pared 1 base from V and 0 bases from J, leaving 11 bases between. CDR3: CASSLSTGSSYNEQFF. DNA for the CDR3: TGCGCCAGCAGCTTGTCTACTGGGAGCTCCTACAATGAGCAGTTCTTC.

In regard to this clonotype: The junction does not match germline at one end; this may be a read error. The chain combines TRBV12-3 or TRBV12-4 with TRBJ2-3; 8 bases align to TRBD2. This CDR3 is 15 amino acids long. DNA for the CDR3: TGTGCCAGCTGTTTCGGGGGGGTGGGTGGAGATACGCAGTATTTT. Translating gives CASCFGGVGGDTQYF.

This clonotype was counted only a few times. The chain carries TRBV20-1 and TRBJ2-1; D unclear. The CDR3 runs to 14 residues. Germline lookup yields CDR1 DFQATT and CDR2 SNEGSKA (reference sequence). V was shortened by 1 base and J by 1 base, with 8 bases between the two germline ends. CDR3 nucleotides: TGCAGTGCTAGAGTAGTTGGATCCTACAATGAGCAGTTCTTC. It yields the protein CSARVVGSYNEQFF.

Note on this clonotype: At one end the junction does not follow the germline gene, possibly because of a read error. The genes are TRBV4-1 and TRBJ2-6; 9 nucleotides align to TRBD1. Germline CDR1 reads MGHRA; CDR2 reads YSYEKL. The CDR3 spans 18 residues. The DNA of the CDR3 is TGCGCCAGCAGCCACAGTGGACAGGGGCGTTCTGGGGCCAACGGCCTGACTTTC. This codes for CASSHSGQGRSGANGLTF.

The rearrangement uses TRBV9 and TRBJ2-3; 10 bases match TRBD2. The CDR3 extends over 18 amino acids. V shed 0 bases, J shed 3 bases, and the junction held 10 bases outside the gene matches. The V gene's germline CDR1 is SGDLS and CDR2 YYNGEE. The CDR3: CASSVELAGIGKTDTQYF. The CDR3 DNA sequence: TGTGCCAGCAGCGTAGAACTAGCGGGAATTGGAAAAACAGATACGCAGTATTTT.

The V gene is TRBV20-1, the J gene TRBJ2-3; the D gene is possibly TRBD2 (6 bases). Trimming removed 6 bases at V and 4 bases at J, with 20 bases between. The CDR3 contains 15 residues. Per the germline V gene, CDR1 is DFQATT and CDR2 is SNEGSKA (reference sequence). The CDR3 DNA sequence: TGCAGTGCCCCGGTTAGCGCCGGGAGCGCAGATACGCAGTATTTT. Its protein product is CSAPVSAGSADTQYF.

DNA for the CDR3: TGTGCCAGCAGCGCCCGGACAGCTTCCTACGAGCAGTACGTC. This codes for CASSARTASYEQYV. J is TRBJ2-7 and V is TRBV7-2; D possibly corresponds to TRBD1 (6 bases). The V gene lost 5 bases and the J gene lost 1 base, with 12 bases spanning the gap. The CDR3 consists of 14 residues. Per the germline V gene, CDR1 is SGHTA and CDR2 is FQGNSA.

This chain joins TRBV5-1 and TRBJ2-4; D might be TRBD1 (6 bases). This CDR3 is 16 amino acids long. Germline V gene lookup returns CDR1 SGHRS and CDR2 YFSETQ. V shed 4 bases and J shed 1 base, with 15 bases lying between them. This CDR3 is CASSEIRGSAKNIQYF. DNA of the CDR3: TGCGCCAGCAGCGAAATCAGGGGTAGCGCCAAAAACATTCAGTACTTC.

The rearrangement links TRBV27 to TRBJ1-1; D unresolved. The ends were cut back, 1 base at V and 5 bases at J, with 11 bases in the middle. The CDR3 runs to 14 residues. Germline lookup yields CDR1 MNHEY and CDR2 SMNVEV (reference sequence). The CDR3 DNA follows: TGTGCCAGCAGTTTATACGGGATCGAGACTGAAGCTTTCTTT. Protein sequence: CASSLYGIETEAFF.

The V call is TRBV27, the J call TRBJ1-2, with a possible D match to TRBD1 (5 bases). The V and J ends lost 2 bases and 8 bases respectively, with 15 bases between them. CDR3 length equals 14 residues. Germline lookup yields CDR1 MNHEY and CDR2 SMNVEV (reference sequence). The CDR3 bases are TGTGCCAGCAGTTTACGTTCCAGGGTGGGAGGCTACACCTTC. This encodes CASSLRSRVGGYTF.

Ten or more counts support this clonotype. V is TRBV12-3 or TRBV12-4 and J is TRBJ2-3, with D uncertain. The CDR3 spans 14 residues. Trimming removed 1 base from V and 4 bases from J, with 9 bases in between. CDR3 region: CASSLDPSADTQYF. In DNA form, the CDR3 reads TGTGCCAGCAGTTTAGACCCCAGCGCAGATACGCAGTATTTT.

The chain is built from TRBV2 and TRBJ2-4; a possible D gene is TRBD1 (5 bases). This CDR3 comprises 14 residues. Germline V gene lookup returns CDR1 SNHLY and CDR2 FYNNEI. V was cut by 3 bases and J by 9 bases, with 15 bases left in between. DNA for the CDR3: TGTGCCAGCAGTGATGGATGGCAGGGCCCCATTCAGTACTTC. It yields the protein CASSDGWQGPIQYF.

This clonotype was counted a few times. The genes are TRBV7-9 and TRBJ2-7; 8 positions agree with TRBD2. Unmatched junction bases numbered 10, after V lost 3 bases and J lost 3 bases. The germline gives CDR1 SEHNR, CDR2 FQNEAQ (reference sequence). The CDR3 consists of 16 residues. The CDR3 reads CASSFSSGSGGYEQYF. The CDR3 coding sequence is TGTGCCAGCAGCTTTTCAAGCGGGAGCGGTGGCTACGAGCAGTACTTC.

The table lists this clonotype with a few counts. The chain joins TRBV5-1 to TRBJ2-5; D is possibly TRBD1 (6 bases). The V gene's germline CDR1 is SGHRS and CDR2 YFSETQ. Trimming cost V 1 base and J 2 bases, with 18 bases left between them. There are 17 residues in the CDR3. CDR3 loop: CASSLLALGTLQETQYF. The CDR3 region has the DNA TGCGCCAGCAGCTTGTTAGCCCTGGGGACACTACAAGAGACCCAGTACTTC.

This clonotype was detected only a few times. The V and J genes are TRBV7-2 and TRBJ2-1, with 10 bases fitting TRBD2. J lost 7 bases, V lost 4 bases, and 7 bases had no gene match. The CDR3 is 15 residues long. CDR1 is SGHTA, CDR2 FQGNSA, per germline. The CDR3 region is CASSSSSGSGNEQFF. In DNA form, the CDR3 reads TGTGCCAGCAGCTCTTCTAGCGGGAGTGGGAATGAGCAGTTCTTC. The complete variable domain, with remaining parts taken from reference TRBV7-2 and TRBJ2-1, reads GAGVSQSPSNKVTEKGKDVELRCDPISGHTALYWYRQSLGQGLEFLIYFQGNSAPDKSGLPSDRFSAERTGGSVSTLTIQRTQQEDSAVYLCASSSSSGSGNEQFFGPGTRLTVL.

J is TRBJ2-6 and V is TRBV5-1; D ambiguous. The ends were cut back, 4 bases at V and 0 bases at J, with 11 bases in the middle. The CDR3 loop spans 16 amino acids. The germline V gene encodes CDR1 SGHRS and CDR2 YFSETQ. The CDR3 reads CASSPPLGSGANVLTF. The CDR3 DNA reads TGCGCCAGCAGCCCACCGTTGGGCTCTGGGGCCAACGTCCTGACTTTC. The whole variable domain, filled in from reference TRBV5-1 and TRBJ2-6, reads KAGVTQTPRYLIKTRGQQVTLSCSPISGHRSVSWYQQTPGQGLQFLFEYFSETQRNKGNFPGRFSGRQFSNSRSEMNVSTLELGDSALYLCASSPPLGSGANVLTFGAGSRLTVL.

The chain is built from TRBV10-3 and TRBJ1-1; no firm D call. This CDR3 spans 13 amino acids. Germline CDR1 reads ENHRY; CDR2 reads SYGVKD. V shed 6 bases and J shed 3 bases, with 11 bases lying between them. CDR3 region: CAISPQADTEAFF. CDR3 DNA: TGTGCCATCAGCCCCCAAGCGGACACTGAAGCTTTCTTT.

The chain carries TRBV20-1 and TRBJ2-5; the match to TRBD1 covers 7 bases. With 4 bases clipped from V and 1 base from J, the junction kept 12 bases outside the gene matches. CDR3 size: 16 residues. Germline values: CDR1 DFQATT, CDR2 SNEGSKA (reference sequence). Here the CDR3 DNA reads TGCAGTGCTAACGGGGACAGTTCGTTTTTCCAAGAGACCCAGTACTTC. Translation gives CSANGDSSFFQETQYF.